Included here is one TCR beta chain sequence, with context. The sample comes from a study of control samples from healthy donors and cancer patients. TCRdb keeps only in-frame clones here, not all; method: immunoSEQ multiplex PCR. The table lists about 120,000 clones, 70% to 90% of them singletons, with under 40% in the top ten. The CDR3 has 14 amino acids. V was shortened by 6 bases and J by 7 bases, with 15 bases between the two germline ends. CDR1 is KGHSH and CDR2 is LQKENI in the germline V gene. The source of this sequence is a man between 50 and 59 years old in good health. The sequenced sample consisted of blood. The chain carries TRBV18 and TRBJ1-4, with D possibly matching TRBD1 (5 bases). The CDR3: CASSPGGGGEKLFF. In nucleotides, the CDR3 is TGTGCCAGCTCCCCGGGGGGAGGAGGTGAAAAACTGTTTTTT.